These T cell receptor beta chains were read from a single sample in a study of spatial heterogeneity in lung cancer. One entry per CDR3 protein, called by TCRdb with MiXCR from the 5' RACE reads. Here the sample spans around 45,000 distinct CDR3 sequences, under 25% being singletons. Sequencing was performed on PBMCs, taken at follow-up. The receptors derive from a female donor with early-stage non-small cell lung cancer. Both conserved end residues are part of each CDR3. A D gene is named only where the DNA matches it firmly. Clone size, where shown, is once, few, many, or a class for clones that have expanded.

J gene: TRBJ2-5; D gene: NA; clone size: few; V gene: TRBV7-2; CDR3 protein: CASSLDGRALVGTQYF; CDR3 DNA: TGTGCCAGCAGCTTAGATGGCAGGGCTTTGGTAGGGACCCAGTACTTC
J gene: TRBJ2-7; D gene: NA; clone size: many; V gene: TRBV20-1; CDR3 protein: CSARDVGGAYEQYF; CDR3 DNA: TGCAGTGCTAGGGATGTAGGGGGGGCCTACGAGCAGTACTTC
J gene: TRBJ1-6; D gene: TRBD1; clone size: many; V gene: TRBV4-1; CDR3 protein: CASSQVAGQGNSPLHF; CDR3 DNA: TGCGCCAGCAGCCAAGTAGCGGGACAGGGAAATTCACCCCTCCACTTT
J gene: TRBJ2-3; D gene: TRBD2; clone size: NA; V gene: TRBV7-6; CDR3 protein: CASSVTHWEGTSGADTQYF; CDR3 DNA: TGTGCCAGCAGCGTGACTCACTGGGAGGGTACGAGCGGTGCAGATACGCAGTATTTT
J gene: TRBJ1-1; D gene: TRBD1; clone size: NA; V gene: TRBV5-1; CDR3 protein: CASSNFDRANTEAFF; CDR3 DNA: TGCGCCAGCAGCAACTTTGACAGGGCGAACACTGAAGCTTTCTTT
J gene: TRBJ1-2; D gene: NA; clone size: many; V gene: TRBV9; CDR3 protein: CASSVGVGNYGYTF; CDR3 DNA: TGTGCCAGCAGCGTAGGGGTTGGTAACTATGGCTACACCTTC
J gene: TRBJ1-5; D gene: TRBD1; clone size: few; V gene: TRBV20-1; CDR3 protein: CSARIRDRGFQPQHF; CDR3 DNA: TGCAGTGCTAGAATCCGGGACAGGGGATTTCAGCCCCAGCATTTT
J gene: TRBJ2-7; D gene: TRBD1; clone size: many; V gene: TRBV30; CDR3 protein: CAWNRDRGINEQYF; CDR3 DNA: TGTGCCTGGAACCGGGACAGGGGTATCAACGAGCAGTACTTC
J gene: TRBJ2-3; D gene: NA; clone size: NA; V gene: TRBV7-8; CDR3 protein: CASSLTWAGGTDTQYF; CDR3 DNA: TGTGCCAGCAGCTTAACCTGGGCAGGGGGCACAGATACGCAGTATTTT
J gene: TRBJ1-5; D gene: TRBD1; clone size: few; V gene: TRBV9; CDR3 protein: CASSVSQGAGQPQHF; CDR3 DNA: TGTGCCAGCAGCGTGAGCCAGGGGGCAGGCCAGCCCCAGCATTTT
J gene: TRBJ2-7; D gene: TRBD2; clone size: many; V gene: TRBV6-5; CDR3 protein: CASSEAGARGFNEQYF; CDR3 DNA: TGTGCCAGCAGTGAAGCGGGAGCTAGGGGATTTAACGAGCAGTACTTC
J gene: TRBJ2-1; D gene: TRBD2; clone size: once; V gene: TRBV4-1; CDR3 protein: CASSTFRLAVYNEQFF; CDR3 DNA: TGCGCCAGCAGCACCTTCCGACTAGCCGTGTACAATGAGCAGTTCTTC
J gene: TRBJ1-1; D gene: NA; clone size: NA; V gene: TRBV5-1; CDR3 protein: CASSRVGEDSPEAFF; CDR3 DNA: TGCGCCAGCAGCCGGGTAGGGGAGGACTCCCCAGAAGCTTTCTTT
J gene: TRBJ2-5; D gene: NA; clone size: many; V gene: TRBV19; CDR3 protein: CASSTSAGQETQYF; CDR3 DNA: TGTGCCAGTAGTACTTCAGCAGGCCAAGAGACCCAGTACTTC
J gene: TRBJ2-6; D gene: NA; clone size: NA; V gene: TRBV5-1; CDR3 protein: CASSLGARGTNVLTF; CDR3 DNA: TGCGCCAGCAGCTTGGGGGCGAGGGGGACCAACGTCCTGACTTTC
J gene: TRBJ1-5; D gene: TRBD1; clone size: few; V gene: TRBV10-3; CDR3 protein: CAISETTGTGNQPQHF; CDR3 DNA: TGTGCCATCAGTGAAACGACAGGGACTGGGAATCAGCCCCAGCATTTT
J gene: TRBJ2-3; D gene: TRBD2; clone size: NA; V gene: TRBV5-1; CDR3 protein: CATQPRMGLAGSTDTQYF; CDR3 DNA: TGCGCCACCCAACCTCGAATGGGACTAGCGGGAAGCACAGATACGCAGTATTTT
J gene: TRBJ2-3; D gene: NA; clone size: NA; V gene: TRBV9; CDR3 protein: CASSVAPTDTQYF; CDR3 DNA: TGTGCCAGCAGCGTAGCCCCCACAGATACGCAGTATTTT
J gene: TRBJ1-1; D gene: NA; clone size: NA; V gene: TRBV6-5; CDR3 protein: CASSYSSGAGQAEAFF; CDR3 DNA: TGTGCCAGCAGTTACTCCTCAGGAGCAGGGCAAGCTGAAGCTTTCTTT
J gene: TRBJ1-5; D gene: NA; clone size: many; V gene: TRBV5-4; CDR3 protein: CASSLTGSNQPQHF; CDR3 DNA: TGTGCCAGCAGCCTTACAGGGTCTAATCAGCCCCAGCATTTT
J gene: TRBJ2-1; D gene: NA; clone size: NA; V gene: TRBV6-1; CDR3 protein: CASSVPLDLVSSYNEQFF; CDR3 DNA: TGTGCCAGCAGTGTTCCTTTGGACCTCGTGAGCTCCTACAATGAGCAGTTCTTC
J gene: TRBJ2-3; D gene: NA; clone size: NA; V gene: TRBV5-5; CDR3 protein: CASSPGRWGSTDTQYF; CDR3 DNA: TGTGCCAGCAGCCCGGGGCGATGGGGGAGCACAGATACGCAGTATTTT
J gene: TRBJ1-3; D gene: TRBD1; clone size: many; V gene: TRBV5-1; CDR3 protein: CASSLVPGQGSGNTIYF; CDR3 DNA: TGCGCCAGCAGCTTAGTCCCGGGACAGGGTTCTGGAAACACCATATATTTT
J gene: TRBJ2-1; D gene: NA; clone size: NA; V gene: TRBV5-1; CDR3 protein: CASSRGDSSYNEQFF; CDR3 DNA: TGCGCCAGCAGCCGAGGGGATAGCTCCTACAATGAGCAGTTCTTC
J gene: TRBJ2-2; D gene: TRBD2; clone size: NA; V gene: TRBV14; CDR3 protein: CASSMGLALTGELFF; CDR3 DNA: TGTGCCAGCAGCATGGGACTAGCCTTAACCGGGGAGCTGTTTTTT
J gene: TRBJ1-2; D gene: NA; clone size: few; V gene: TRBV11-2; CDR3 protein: CASSLGSGGFYGYTF; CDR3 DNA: TGTGCCAGCAGCTTAGGGTCCGGGGGCTTCTATGGCTACACCTTC
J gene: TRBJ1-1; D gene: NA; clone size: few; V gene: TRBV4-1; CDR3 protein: CASRPLGRNTEAFF; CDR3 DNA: TGCGCCAGCAGGCCCCTTGGACGAAACACTGAAGCTTTCTTT
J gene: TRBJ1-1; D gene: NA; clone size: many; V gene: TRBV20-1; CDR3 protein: CSAAGQGFAEAFF; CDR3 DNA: TGCAGTGCGGCGGGGCAGGGGTTCGCTGAAGCTTTCTTT
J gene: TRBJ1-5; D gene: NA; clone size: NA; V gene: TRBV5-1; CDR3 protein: CASSLDSGSNQPQHF; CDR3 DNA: TGCGCCAGCAGCTTGGATTCAGGGAGCAATCAGCCCCAGCATTTT
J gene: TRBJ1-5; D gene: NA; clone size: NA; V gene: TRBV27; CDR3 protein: CASSLYQGRDSNQPQHF; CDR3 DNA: TGTGCCAGCAGTTTGTACCAGGGACGGGATAGCAATCAGCCCCAGCATTTT
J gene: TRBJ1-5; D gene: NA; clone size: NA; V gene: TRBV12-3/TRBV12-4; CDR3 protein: CASSQEQGKPQHF; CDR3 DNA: TGTGCCAGCAGTCAGGAACAGGGTAAGCCCCAGCATTTT
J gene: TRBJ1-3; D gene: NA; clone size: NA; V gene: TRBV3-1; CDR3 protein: CASSQISWNPGNTIYF; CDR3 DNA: TGTGCCAGCAGCCAAATTTCTTGGAATCCCGGAAACACCATATATTTT
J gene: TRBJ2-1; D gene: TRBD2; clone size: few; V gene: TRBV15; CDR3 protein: CATTGGFNYNEQFF; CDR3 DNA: TGTGCCACCACGGGGGGGTTTAACTACAATGAGCAGTTCTTC
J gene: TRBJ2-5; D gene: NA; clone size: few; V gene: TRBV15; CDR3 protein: CATSRETSRLETQYF; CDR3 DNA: TGTGCCACCAGCAGAGAAACTAGCCGGTTAGAGACCCAGTACTTC
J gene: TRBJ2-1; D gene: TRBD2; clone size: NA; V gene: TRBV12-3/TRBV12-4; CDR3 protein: CASSSPGLAGGGNEQFF; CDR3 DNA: TGTGCCAGCAGTTCCCCGGGACTAGCGGGAGGTGGTAATGAGCAGTTCTTC
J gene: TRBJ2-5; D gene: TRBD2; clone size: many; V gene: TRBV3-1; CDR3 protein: CASSASTSGGQETQYF; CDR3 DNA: TGTGCCAGCAGCGCCTCGACTAGCGGAGGACAAGAGACCCAGTACTTC
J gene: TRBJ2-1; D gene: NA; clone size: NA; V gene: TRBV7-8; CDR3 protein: CASSFYGGQFF; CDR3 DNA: TGTGCCAGCAGCTTTTACGGGGGGCAGTTCTTC
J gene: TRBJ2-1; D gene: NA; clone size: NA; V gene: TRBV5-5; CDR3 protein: CASSFVGNSYNEQFF; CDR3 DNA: TGTGCCAGCAGCTTCGTCGGGAACTCCTACAATGAGCAGTTCTTC
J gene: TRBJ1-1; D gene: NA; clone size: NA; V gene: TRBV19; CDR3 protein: CASRRDTEAFF; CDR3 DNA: TGTGCCAGTAGGAGGGATACTGAAGCTTTCTTT
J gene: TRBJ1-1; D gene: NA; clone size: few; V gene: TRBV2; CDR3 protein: CASSTTEAFF; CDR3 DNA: TGTGCCAGCAGTACGACTGAAGCTTTCTTT
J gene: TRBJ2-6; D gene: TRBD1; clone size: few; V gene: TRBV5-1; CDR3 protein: CASSSSGTGGANVLTF; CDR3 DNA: TGCGCCAGCAGCAGCTCCGGGACAGGTGGGGCCAACGTCCTGACTTTC
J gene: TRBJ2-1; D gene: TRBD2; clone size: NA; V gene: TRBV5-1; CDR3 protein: CASSLSGSSYNEQFF; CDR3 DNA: TGCGCCAGCAGCCTGAGCGGGAGCTCCTACAATGAGCAGTTCTTC
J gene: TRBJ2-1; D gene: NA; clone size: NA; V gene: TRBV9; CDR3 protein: CASSVYDPGRTYNEQFF; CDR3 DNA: TGTGCCAGCAGCGTATACGATCCGGGACGTACCTACAATGAGCAGTTCTTC
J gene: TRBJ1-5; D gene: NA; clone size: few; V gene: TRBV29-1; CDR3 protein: CSVSQGSNQPQHF; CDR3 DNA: TGCAGCGTGTCCCAGGGGAGCAATCAGCCCCAGCATTTT
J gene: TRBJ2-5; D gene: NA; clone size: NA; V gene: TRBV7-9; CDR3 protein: CASSLLAAVATQYF; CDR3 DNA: TGTGCCAGCAGCTTATTAGCTGCCGTAGCGACCCAGTACTTC
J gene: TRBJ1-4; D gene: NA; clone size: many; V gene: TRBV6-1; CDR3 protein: CASSGRGGDEKLFF; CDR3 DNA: TGTGCCAGCAGTGGCAGAGGTGGGGATGAAAAACTGTTTTTT
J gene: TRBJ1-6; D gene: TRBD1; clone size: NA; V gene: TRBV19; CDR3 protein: CASTPTGGNSPLHF; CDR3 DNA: TGTGCCAGTACCCCAACAGGGGGGAATTCACCCCTCCACTTT
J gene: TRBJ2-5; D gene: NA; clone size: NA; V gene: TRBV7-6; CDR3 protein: CASSYQRARDQYF; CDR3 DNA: TGTGCCAGCAGCTACCAGAGAGCGAGGGACCAGTACTTC
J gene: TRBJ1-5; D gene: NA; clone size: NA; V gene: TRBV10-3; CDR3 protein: CAISEGMYSNQPQHF; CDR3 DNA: TGTGCCATCAGTGAAGGGATGTATAGCAATCAGCCCCAGCATTTT